The 6 T cell receptor beta chains in this list originate from one sample, sequenced in a study of OX40 agonist ivuxolimab in advanced cancers. The table came from immunoSEQ multiplex PCR; TCRdb's copy has only in-frame clones and leaves some out. The repertoire holds roughly 46,000 clones, with 91% as singletons. The sequences come from CD4+ or CD8+ T cells sorted from blood, collected in a trial of the OX40 agonist ivuxolimab. These receptor sequences come from an adult with an advanced solid tumor such as melanoma, head and neck, liver or kidney cancer.

This clone appeared a single time. The rearrangement joins TRBV28 to TRBJ2-7, with TRBD2 matching 8 bases. From germline, CDR1 is MDHEN and CDR2 SYDVKM. This CDR3 is built from 15 residues. Germline trimming cut 3 bases from V and 4 bases from J; bases unmatched to any gene: 8. The DNA for the CDR3 is TGTGCCAGCAGTTTGTACAGCGGGAGCGCGTACGAGCAGTACTTC. This translates into CASSLYSGSAYEQYF.

V gene TRBV5-4 combines with J gene TRBJ1-2; D remains unclear. Germline V CDR1 and CDR2: SGHNT, YYREEE (reference sequence). This CDR3 is built from 14 residues. The V end was cut by 2 bases, the J end by 0 bases, with 8 bases between. CDR3 DNA sequence: TGTGCCAGCAGCTTAACCGGGACTAACTATGGCTACACCTTC. Encoded protein: CASSLTGTNYGYTF.

V is TRBV2 and J is TRBJ1-5; TRBD1 matches 7 bases. This CDR3 contains 18 residues. Germline V gene data show CDR1 as SNHLY and CDR2 as FYNNEI. V dropped 3 bases and J dropped 0; count of bases not matched to a gene: 11. CDR3: CASSESRDSLYSNQPQHF. The CDR3 coding sequence is TGTGCCAGCAGTGAGTCGCGGGACAGCCTCTATAGCAATCAGCCCCAGCATTTT.

The J gene is TRBJ2-7, the V gene TRBV27; D might be TRBD2 (6 bases). Trimming cost V 3 bases and J 6 bases, with 21 bases left between them. CDR1 is MNHEY and CDR2 is SMNVEV in the germline V gene (reference sequence). The length of the CDR3 is 16 residues. The CDR3 DNA follows: TGTGCCAGCAGTTTTAGTCTAAGGCGGGGCTATTCCGAGCAGTACTTC. The encoded protein is CASSFSLRRGYSEQYF.

The rearrangement joins TRBV9 to TRBJ2-3; 11 nucleotides align to TRBD2. The V and J ends lost 0 bases and 2 bases, in that order; junction bases with no gene match: 5. CDR3 length equals 17 residues. Looked up from germline, CDR1 is SGDLS and CDR2 is YYNGEE. The CDR3 bases are TGTGCCAGCAGCGTAGCGGGACTAGCGGAGTACACAGATACGCAGTATTTT. This gives the protein CASSVAGLAEYTDTQYF.

The V and J genes are TRBV11-2 and TRBJ2-4; D call uncertain. The CDR3 length is 16 residues. Germline CDR1 is SGHAT and CDR2 is FQNNGV. Trimming cost V 6 bases and J 0 bases, with 15 bases left between them. CDR3 coding DNA: TGTGCCAGCAGTCCCTCCCTTGAAGGAGCCAAAAACATTCAGTACTTC. Residues: CASSPSLEGAKNIQYF.